Here is one T cell receptor (beta chain) with its context. What it binds is unknown. Genomic DNA belonging to each subset was distributed in equal measure over several immunoSEQ plates. TCRdb's copy holds only in-frame clones and misses some; the assay was immunoSEQ multiplex PCR. The profile shows about 2.1 million clones, approximately 94% of them singletons. The CDR3 runs 13 residues. The germline CDR1 and CDR2 sequences are SGHRS and YFSETQ. V lost 3 bases and J lost 1, with 7 bases in between. It was CD45RO-negative cells, positively selected for CCR7, that made up naive CD8 cells, with terminally differentiated effector memory CD45RA+ cells excluded. This entry belongs to a study of shared clonotypes between healthy human individuals. Overall study: Three plates each covered CD4 naive and memory; CD8 naive two, CD8 memory one.

Study-level findings and limits: Four donors shared about 5% of their naive CD4 clonotypes. Large depth notwithstanding, sorted-subset sequencing proved incomplete by rarefaction.

The specimen sequenced was naive CD8+ T cells from PBMCs. The source is a man between 18 and 29 years old in good health. Some clones in this sample may be carry-over from other donors' samples. The J gene is TRBJ1-2, the V gene TRBV5-1, with no clear D. CDR3 region: CASSSSYNYGYTF. In DNA, the CDR3 is TGCGCCAGCAGCTCGTCATATAACTATGGCTACACCTTC.